These T cell receptor beta chains were read from a single sample in a study of shared clonotypes between healthy human individuals. The repertoire was sequenced with immunoSEQ multiplex PCR; TCRdb's copy has only in-frame clones and lacks some. The table includes 85,000 to 100,000 clones, around 68% detected once. The material sequenced was memory CD8+ T cells sorted from blood. The source of these receptors is a man under 40 in good health. CDR3s include the opening cysteine and the closing phenylalanine or tryptophan. Each record gives: clone size, D gene, J gene, V gene, CDR3 protein, CDR3 DNA. A D gene is named only where the DNA matches it firmly. Clone size is shown for a subset of rows, as once, few, many or a class of expanded clone.

clone size: many
D gene: -
J gene: TRBJ2-3
V gene: TRBV9
CDR3 protein: CASSVYDTDTQYF
CDR3 DNA: TGTGCCAGCAGCGTATACGACACAGATACGCAGTATTTT

clone size: -
D gene: -
J gene: TRBJ2-3
V gene: TRBV6-1
CDR3 protein: CASSEGPSTDTQYF
CDR3 DNA: TGTGCCAGCAGTGAAGGCCCCAGCACAGATACGCAGTATTTT

clone size: once
D gene: TRBD1
J gene: TRBJ1-1
V gene: TRBV6-5
CDR3 protein: CASSYRTTGGRAFF
CDR3 DNA: TGTGCCAGCAGTTACCGGACAACAGGGGGCCGCGCTTTCTTT

clone size: -
D gene: -
J gene: TRBJ2-2
V gene: TRBV5-4
CDR3 protein: CASSDSIDSTELFF
CDR3 DNA: TGTGCCAGCAGCGACAGCATCGACTCCACCGAGCTGTTTTTT

clone size: -
D gene: -
J gene: TRBJ2-3
V gene: TRBV27
CDR3 protein: CASSIFPQYF
CDR3 DNA: TGTGCCAGCAGTATCTTCCCACAGTATTTT

clone size: -
D gene: TRBD1
J gene: TRBJ1-1
V gene: TRBV27
CDR3 protein: CASSPRDRAASTEAFF
CDR3 DNA: TGTGCCAGCAGTCCGAGGGACAGGGCGGCGAGCACTGAAGCTTTCTTT

clone size: -
D gene: TRBD2
J gene: TRBJ2-5
V gene: TRBV27
CDR3 protein: CASSLGRAMMETQYF
CDR3 DNA: TGTGCCAGCAGTTTGGGGAGGGCCATGATGGAGACCCAGTACTTC

clone size: -
D gene: TRBD1
J gene: TRBJ2-4
V gene: TRBV30
CDR3 protein: CAWSVVGTALGKNIQYF
CDR3 DNA: TGTGCCTGGAGTGTAGTTGGGACAGCTCTTGGCAAAAACATTCAGTACTTC

clone size: -
D gene: -
J gene: TRBJ2-1
V gene: TRBV5-6
CDR3 protein: CASSFSVEQFF
CDR3 DNA: TGTGCCAGCAGCTTCTCTGTTGAGCAGTTCTTC

clone size: -
D gene: -
J gene: TRBJ2-2
V gene: TRBV11-2
CDR3 protein: CASSYPGRKNTGELFF
CDR3 DNA: TGTGCCAGCAGCTACCCGGGACGAAAGAACACCGGGGAGCTGTTTTTT

clone size: -
D gene: TRBD2
J gene: TRBJ2-5
V gene: TRBV5-8
CDR3 protein: CASSGGWTSGTETQYF
CDR3 DNA: TGTGCCAGCAGCGGGGGGTGGACTAGCGGTACAGAGACCCAGTACTTC

clone size: -
D gene: TRBD1
J gene: TRBJ2-3
V gene: TRBV27
CDR3 protein: CASSLRDRGQKNTQYF
CDR3 DNA: TGTGCCAGCAGTTTACGGGACAGGGGGCAGAAGAATACGCAGTATTTT

clone size: -
D gene: -
J gene: TRBJ2-1
V gene: TRBV7-9
CDR3 protein: CASSLLERRAGKSYNEQFF
CDR3 DNA: TGTGCCAGCAGCTTATTGGAAAGAAGGGCGGGAAAATCCTACAATGAGCAGTTCTTC

clone size: -
D gene: -
J gene: TRBJ2-7
V gene: TRBV2
CDR3 protein: CASSEFEAYEQYF
CDR3 DNA: TGTGCCAGCAGTGAATTCGAGGCCTACGAGCAGTACTTC

clone size: -
D gene: -
J gene: TRBJ2-1
V gene: TRBV2
CDR3 protein: CASRGSTRLSYNEQFF
CDR3 DNA: TGTGCCAGCAGGGGATCAACCAGACTTTCCTACAATGAGCAGTTCTTC

clone size: few
D gene: TRBD1
J gene: TRBJ1-5
V gene: TRBV4-2
CDR3 protein: CASSQEQGASDQPQHF
CDR3 DNA: TGTGCCAGCAGCCAAGAGCAGGGGGCATCTGATCAGCCCCAGCATTTT

clone size: -
D gene: -
J gene: TRBJ2-6
V gene: TRBV7-6
CDR3 protein: CASSPYGANVLTF
CDR3 DNA: TGTGCCAGCAGCCCCTACGGGGCCAACGTCCTGACTTTC

clone size: few
D gene: -
J gene: TRBJ1-1
V gene: TRBV4-2
CDR3 protein: CASRRDPNTEAFF
CDR3 DNA: TGTGCCAGCCGTCGGGACCCGAACACTGAAGCTTTCTTT

clone size: -
D gene: TRBD2
J gene: TRBJ2-1
V gene: TRBV10-2
CDR3 protein: CASSESKTSGNLGNEQFF
CDR3 DNA: TGCGCCAGCAGTGAGTCGAAAACTAGCGGGAATTTGGGGAATGAGCAGTTCTTC

clone size: -
D gene: -
J gene: TRBJ2-1
V gene: TRBV4-3
CDR3 protein: CASSLDSYNEQFF
CDR3 DNA: TGCGCCAGCAGCCTCGACAGTTACAATGAGCAGTTCTTC

clone size: -
D gene: -
J gene: TRBJ1-2
V gene: TRBV28
CDR3 protein: CASSWGQGGYGYTF
CDR3 DNA: TGTGCCAGCAGTTGGGGCCAGGGTGGCTATGGCTACACCTTC

clone size: -
D gene: -
J gene: TRBJ1-2
V gene: TRBV9
CDR3 protein: CASSEGGNYGYTF
CDR3 DNA: TGTGCCAGCAGCGAAGGGGGTAACTATGGCTACACCTTC

clone size: -
D gene: -
J gene: TRBJ2-7
V gene: TRBV28
CDR3 protein: CATGESYEQYF
CDR3 DNA: TGTGCCACAGGGGAGTCCTACGAGCAGTACTTC

clone size: -
D gene: TRBD2
J gene: TRBJ2-1
V gene: TRBV29-1
CDR3 protein: CSVSGRAGSYNEQFF
CDR3 DNA: TGCAGCGTTAGCGGGAGGGCGGGTTCGTACAATGAGCAGTTCTTC

clone size: -
D gene: -
J gene: TRBJ2-5
V gene: TRBV4-3
CDR3 protein: CASSQDSSVQETQYF
CDR3 DNA: TGCGCCAGCAGCCAAGATTCGTCCGTACAAGAGACCCAGTACTTC

clone size: -
D gene: -
J gene: TRBJ2-3
V gene: TRBV4-3
CDR3 protein: CASSQDTGTDTQYF
CDR3 DNA: TGCGCCAGCAGCCAAGACACAGGCACAGATACGCAGTATTTT

clone size: few
D gene: TRBD2
J gene: TRBJ2-7
V gene: TRBV27
CDR3 protein: CASSLAGGLDEQYF
CDR3 DNA: TGTGCCAGCAGCCTAGCGGGAGGGCTCGACGAGCAGTACTTC

clone size: -
D gene: TRBD2
J gene: TRBJ2-7
V gene: TRBV27
CDR3 protein: CASSLSSSGVTYEQYF
CDR3 DNA: TGTGCCAGCAGTTTATCTTCGAGCGGGGTCACCTACGAGCAGTACTTC

clone size: once
D gene: -
J gene: TRBJ1-5
V gene: TRBV7-8
CDR3 protein: CASSLGPAPNQPQHF
CDR3 DNA: TGTGCCAGCAGCTTAGGTCCAGCCCCCAATCAGCCCCAGCATTTT

clone size: -
D gene: -
J gene: TRBJ2-2
V gene: TRBV28
CDR3 protein: CASTSLDVTGELFF
CDR3 DNA: TGTGCCAGCACCTCTTTGGACGTCACCGGGGAGCTGTTTTTT